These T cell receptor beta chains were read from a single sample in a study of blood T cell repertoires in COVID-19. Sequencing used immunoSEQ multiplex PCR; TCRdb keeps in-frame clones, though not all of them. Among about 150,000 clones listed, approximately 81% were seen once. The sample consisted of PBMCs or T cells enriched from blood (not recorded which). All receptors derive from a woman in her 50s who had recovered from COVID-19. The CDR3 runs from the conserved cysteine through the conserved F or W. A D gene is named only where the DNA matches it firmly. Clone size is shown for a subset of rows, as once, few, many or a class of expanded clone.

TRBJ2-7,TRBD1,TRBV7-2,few,TGTGCCAGCAGCAGCTGGGACAGCCGCGAGCAGTACTTC,CASSSWDSREQYF
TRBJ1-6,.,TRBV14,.,TGTGCCAGCAGCCAAGCCCAGGGTTACTCACCCCTCCACTTT,CASSQAQGYSPLHF
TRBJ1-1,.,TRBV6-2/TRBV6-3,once,TGTGCCAGCAGTTTAGTCAGAGGGCTCGGGACTGAAGCTTTCTTT,CASSLVRGLGTEAFF
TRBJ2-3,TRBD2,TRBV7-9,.,TGTGCCAGCAGCCAGGGACTAGCGGGAGAGCGCACAGATACGCAGTATTTT,CASSQGLAGERTDTQYF
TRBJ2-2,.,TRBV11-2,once,TGTGCCAGCAGCCAGACGGGACTTCCCTTTAACACCGGGGAGCTGTTTTTT,CASSQTGLPFNTGELFF
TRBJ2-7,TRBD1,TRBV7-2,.,TGTGCCAGCAGCTCCGGGACAGGGGGATGGTACGAGCAGTACTTC,CASSSGTGGWYEQYF
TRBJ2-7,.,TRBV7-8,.,TGTGCCAGCAGCCAAGGGGGAAACGAGCAGTACTTC,CASSQGGNEQYF
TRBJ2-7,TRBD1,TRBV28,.,TGTGCCAGCGGACTGCCGGGACAGGTCTACAACGAGCAGTACTTC,CASGLPGQVYNEQYF
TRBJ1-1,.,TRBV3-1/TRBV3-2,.,TGTGCCAGCAGCCAAGCAGACAGGCTCATCGGCGCTGAAGCTTTCTTT,CASSQADRLIGAEAFF
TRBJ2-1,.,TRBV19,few,TGTGCCAGTAGTAGGGGAGACAATGAGCAGTTCTTC,CASSRGDNEQFF
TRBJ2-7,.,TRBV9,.,TGTGCCAGCAGCGTCGCCCCGGAGGGTAACACCTACGAGCAGTACTTC,CASSVAPEGNTYEQYF
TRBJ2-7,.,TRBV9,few,TGTGCCAGCAGCGTAGAAGCGGGTCCCTCCTACGAGCAGTACTTC,CASSVEAGPSYEQYF
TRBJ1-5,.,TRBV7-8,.,TGTGCCAGCAGCTTAGCCCCCTGGGAGCGGGGCAATCAGCCCCAGCATTTT,CASSLAPWERGNQPQHF
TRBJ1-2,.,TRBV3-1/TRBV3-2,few,TGTGCCAGCAGCCTACAGGAGTCAGGCTACACCTTC,CASSLQESGYTF
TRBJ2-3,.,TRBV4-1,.,TGCGCCAGCAGCCAAGCCGCCAGGGGTGCGTCAGATACGCAGTATTTT,CASSQAARGASDTQYF
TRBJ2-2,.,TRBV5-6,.,TGTGCCAGCAGCTCATACCGATACGACATTCCGAACACCGGGGAGCTGTTTTTT,CASSSYRYDIPNTGELFF
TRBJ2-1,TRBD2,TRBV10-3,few,TGTGCCATCAGTCCGGGGGGGGTTGGAGTGAATGAGCAGTTCTTC,CAISPGGVGVNEQFF
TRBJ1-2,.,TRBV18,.,TGTGCCAGCTCACCATCCGGGGTCTATGGCTACACCTTC,CASSPSGVYGYTF
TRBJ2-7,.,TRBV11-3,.,TGTGCCAGCAGCTTACAAACAGGGACCTACGAGCAGTACTTC,CASSLQTGTYEQYF
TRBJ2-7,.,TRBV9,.,TGTGCCAGCAGCGTAGACGGTTACTCCTACGAGCAGTACTTC,CASSVDGYSYEQYF
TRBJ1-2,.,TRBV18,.,TGTGCCAGCCAACTCACTGGGGGGTCTAACTATGGCTACACCTTC,CASQLTGGSNYGYTF
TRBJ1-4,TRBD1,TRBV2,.,TGTGCCAGCAGAGGACAGGTAGAAGGTGAAAAACTGTTTTTT,CASRGQVEGEKLFF
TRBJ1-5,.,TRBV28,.,TGTGCCAGCAGTTTACCAGGTAATCAGCCCCAGCATTTT,CASSLPGNQPQHF
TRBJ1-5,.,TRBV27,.,TGTGCCAGCAGCCTACCGAATCAGCCCCAGCATTTT,CASSLPNQPQHF
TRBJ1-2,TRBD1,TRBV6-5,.,TGTGCCAGCAGCCAGGGGGCGTGGGGCTACACCTTC,CASSQGAWGYTF
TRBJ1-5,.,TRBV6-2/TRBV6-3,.,TGTGCCAGCAGCCCTGGATCGGGGGGCCTCAATCAGCCCCAGCATTTT,CASSPGSGGLNQPQHF
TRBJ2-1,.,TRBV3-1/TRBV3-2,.,TGTGCCAGCAGCCCTAGGGACTGGAGCTACAATGAGCAGTTCTTC,CASSPRDWSYNEQFF
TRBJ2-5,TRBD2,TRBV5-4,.,TGTGCCAGCAGCCCCGGTGCGTGGGCGGGGCGGGGGGAGACCCAGTACTTC,CASSPGAWAGRGETQYF
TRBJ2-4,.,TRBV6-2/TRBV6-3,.,TGTGCCAGCAGTTACTCCTCGCGCAGGGGAGACATTCAGTACTTC,CASSYSSRRGDIQYF
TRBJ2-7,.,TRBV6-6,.,TGTGCCAGCAGCTACTTCCGGGACAAGAACTACGAGCAGTACTTC,CASSYFRDKNYEQYF
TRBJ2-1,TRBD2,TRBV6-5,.,TGTGCCAGCAGCGCAGGGACTAACAATGAGCAGTTCTTC,CASSAGTNNEQFF
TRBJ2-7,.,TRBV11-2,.,TGTGCCAGCAGCTTAGAGAGGTTGAGGGTACGCGAGCAGTACTTC,CASSLERLRVREQYF
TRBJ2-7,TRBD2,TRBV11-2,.,TGTGCCAGCGTAACTAGCGGTTCCTACGAGCAGTACTTC,CASVTSGSYEQYF
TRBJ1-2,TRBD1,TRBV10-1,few,TGCGCCAGCAGTACGGACAGGCCCTATGGCTACACCTTC,CASSTDRPYGYTF
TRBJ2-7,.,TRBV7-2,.,TGTGCCAGCAGCTTAGCCAGTTACGGGGAGGCCTTTTACTTC,CASSLASYGEAFYF
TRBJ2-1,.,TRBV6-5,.,TGTGCCAGCAGGCCCGGGGGGCAGTACCGGGATGAGCAGTTCTTC,CASRPGGQYRDEQFF
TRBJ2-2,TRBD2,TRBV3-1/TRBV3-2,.,TGTGCCAGCAGCCAAGTAGCGGGAGGCACCGGGGAGCTGTTTTTT,CASSQVAGGTGELFF
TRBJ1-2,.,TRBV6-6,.,TGTGCCAGCGCAGAGGGGGATGGCTACACCTTC,CASAEGDGYTF
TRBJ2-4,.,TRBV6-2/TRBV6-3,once,TGTGCCAGCAGTTACGGGGCCGCGACACTAGCCAAAAACATTCAGTACTTC,CASSYGAATLAKNIQYF
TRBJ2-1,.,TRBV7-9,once,TGTGCCAGCAGCTTATCGGCTAGATTGGGCAATGAGCAGTTCTTC,CASSLSARLGNEQFF
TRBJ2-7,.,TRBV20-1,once,TGCAGTGCTAGAGATCGGGTCGAGCAGTACTTC,CSARDRVEQYF
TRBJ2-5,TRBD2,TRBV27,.,TGTGCCAGCAGTTTCGCGGGAGGGAGACAAGAGACCCAGTACTTC,CASSFAGGRQETQYF
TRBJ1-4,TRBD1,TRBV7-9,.,TGTGCCAGCAGCTTATCCGGGACAGTAGAGGAAAAACTGTTTTTT,CASSLSGTVEEKLFF
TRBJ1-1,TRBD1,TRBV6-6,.,TGTGCCAGCAGCCAAAACAGGGGAATGAACACTGAAGCTTTCTTT,CASSQNRGMNTEAFF
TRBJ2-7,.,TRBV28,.,TGTGCCAGCAGTTACGGCGGGGCGGGCTACGAGCAGTACTTC,CASSYGGAGYEQYF
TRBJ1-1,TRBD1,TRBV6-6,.,TGTGCCAGCAGACGAGATGGAACAGGGGTGAAAGGGTTCGGGACTGAAGCTTTCTTT,CASRRDGTGVKGFGTEAFF
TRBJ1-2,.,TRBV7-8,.,TGTGCCAGCAGCTTAGCGGCCGGTGGGCAGCAGAGCTATGGCTACACCTTC,CASSLAAGGQQSYGYTF
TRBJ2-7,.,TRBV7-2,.,TGTGCCAGCAGCTTATTCGGCGGGAATGGCTACGAGCAGTACTTC,CASSLFGGNGYEQYF
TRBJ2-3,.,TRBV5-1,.,TGCGCCAGCAGCTTGGAAGGGGGAGTAACAGATACGCAGTATTTT,CASSLEGGVTDTQYF
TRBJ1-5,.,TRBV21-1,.,TGTGCCAGCAGCATTCTACAGGGGTCAGCTCCCGTACCGAACTTTAGCAATCAGCCCCAGCATTTT,CASSILQGSAPVPNFSNQPQHF